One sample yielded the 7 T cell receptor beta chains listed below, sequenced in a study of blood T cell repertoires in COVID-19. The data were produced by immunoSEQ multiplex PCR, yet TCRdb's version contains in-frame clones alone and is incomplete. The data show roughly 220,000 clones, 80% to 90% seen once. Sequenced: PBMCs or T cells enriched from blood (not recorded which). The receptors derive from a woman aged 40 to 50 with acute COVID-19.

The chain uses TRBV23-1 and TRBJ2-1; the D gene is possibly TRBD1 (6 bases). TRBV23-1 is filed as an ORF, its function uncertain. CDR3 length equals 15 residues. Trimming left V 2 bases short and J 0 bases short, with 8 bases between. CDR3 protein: CASSQGQSSYNEQFF. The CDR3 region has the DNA TGCGCCAGCAGTCAAGGACAGAGCTCCTACAATGAGCAGTTCTTC.

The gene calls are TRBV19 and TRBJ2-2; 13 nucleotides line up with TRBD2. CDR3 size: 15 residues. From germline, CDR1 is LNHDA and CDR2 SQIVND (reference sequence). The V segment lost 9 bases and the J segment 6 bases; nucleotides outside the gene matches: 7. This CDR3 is CASTPTSGRAGELFF. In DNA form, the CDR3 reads TGTGCCAGCACACCTACTAGCGGGAGGGCCGGGGAGCTGTTTTTT.

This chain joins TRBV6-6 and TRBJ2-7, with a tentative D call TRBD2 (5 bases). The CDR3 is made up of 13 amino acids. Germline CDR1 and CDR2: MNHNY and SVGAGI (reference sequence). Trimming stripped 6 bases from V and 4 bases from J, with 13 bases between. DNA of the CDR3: TGTGCCAGCAGCGCGGCTAGCTATTACGAGCAGTACTTC. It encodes CASSAASYYEQYF.

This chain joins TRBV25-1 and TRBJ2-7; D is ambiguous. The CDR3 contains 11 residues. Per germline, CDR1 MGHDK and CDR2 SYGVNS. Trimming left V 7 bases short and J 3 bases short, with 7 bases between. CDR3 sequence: CASTLGYEQYF. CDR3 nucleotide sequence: TGTGCCAGCACCCTAGGCTACGAGCAGTACTTC.

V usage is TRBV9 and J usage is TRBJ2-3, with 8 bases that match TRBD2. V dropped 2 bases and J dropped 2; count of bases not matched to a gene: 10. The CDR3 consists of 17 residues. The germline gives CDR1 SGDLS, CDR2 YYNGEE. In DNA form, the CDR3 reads TGTGCCAGCAGCGTTTTCGCTACTAGCGGATCCACAGATACGCAGTATTTT. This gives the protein CASSVFATSGSTDTQYF.

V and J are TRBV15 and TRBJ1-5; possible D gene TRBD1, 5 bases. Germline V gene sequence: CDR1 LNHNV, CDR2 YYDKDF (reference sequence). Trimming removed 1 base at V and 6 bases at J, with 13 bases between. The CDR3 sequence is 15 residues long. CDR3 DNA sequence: TGTGCCACCAGCAGAGGAACGGACAAGTCTCAGCCCCAGCATTTT. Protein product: CATSRGTDKSQPQHF. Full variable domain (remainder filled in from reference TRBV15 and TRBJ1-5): DAMVIQNPRYQVTQFGKPVTLSCSQTLNHNVMYWYQQKSSQAPKLLFHYYDKDFNNEADTPDNFQSRRPNTSFCFLDIRSPGLGDTAMYLCATSRGTDKSQPQHFGDGTRLSIL.

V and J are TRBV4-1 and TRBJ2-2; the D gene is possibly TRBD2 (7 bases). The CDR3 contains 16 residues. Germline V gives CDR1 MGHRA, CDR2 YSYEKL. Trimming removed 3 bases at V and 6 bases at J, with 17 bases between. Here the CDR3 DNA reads TGCGCCAGCAGCCAGGGGGGGAAGGGGGGACCCGGGGAGCTGTTTTTT. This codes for CASSQGGKGGPGELFF.